Presented here are 15 T cell receptor beta chains from one specimen sequenced in a study of control samples from healthy donors and cancer patients. Here immunoSEQ multiplex PCR was the method, and the copy in TCRdb shows in-frame clones only, minus some. The data contain roughly 150,000 clones, 88% of them singletons. Sequencing was performed on blood. Receptor source: a young man in good health.

The chain employs TRBV24-1 and TRBJ2-1, with D possibly TRBD1 on 5 matching bases. Germline CDR1 KGHDR, CDR2 SFDVKD. CDR3 length: 12 amino acids. V was trimmed by 4 bases and J by 12 bases, leaving 12 bases between them. CDR3 loop: CATSEPGLGQFF. CDR3 in DNA: TGTGCCACCAGTGAACCAGGGTTGGGGCAGTTCTTC.

The genes are TRBV7-9 and TRBJ1-3, with 8 bases identical to TRBD1. J was trimmed by 0 bases and V by 5 bases; bases with no gene match: 3. Germline CDR1 SEHNR, CDR2 FQNEAQ (reference sequence). CDR3 length: 15 residues. The CDR3 is CASSLDRASGNTIYF. The CDR3 region has the DNA TGTGCCAGCAGCCTGGACAGGGCCTCTGGAAACACCATATATTTT.

The chain joins TRBV6-2 or TRBV6-3 to TRBJ2-7; 10 bases match TRBD1. V gave up 5 bases and J gave up 11 bases; unmatched junction bases: 6. Germline CDR1 reads MNHEY; CDR2 reads SVGEGT. This CDR3 has 12 amino acids. CDR3 in amino acids: CASSRGTGDEYF. DNA of the CDR3: TGTGCCAGCAGTAGGGGGACAGGGGACGAGTACTTC.

V gene TRBV28 combines with J gene TRBJ1-6, with D hard to call. CDR3 size: 14 residues. The germline V and J ends were trimmed by 1 base and 9 bases, with 10 bases remaining between them. Germline CDR1 is MDHEN and CDR2 is SYDVKM. Written as DNA, the CDR3 is TGTGCCAGCAGTTTATCGGGCGGGGTTTCACCCCTCCACTTT. Amino acid sequence: CASSLSGGVSPLHF.

This chain joins TRBV6-5 and TRBJ2-3; 8 bases are shared with TRBD2. V dropped 8 bases and J dropped 6; count of bases not matched to a gene: 7. This CDR3 is 13 amino acids long. CDR1 is MNHEY and CDR2 is SVGAGI in the germline V gene. The CDR3 sequence is CASGRGAGDTQYF. CDR3 DNA sequence: TGTGCCAGCGGGCGGGGGGCCGGGGATACGCAGTATTTT.

With respect to this clone: Other DNA sequences in the sample encode the same CDR3. The V gene is TRBV27, the J gene TRBJ2-1; D might be TRBD2 (6 bases). Between the trimmed V and J ends, which lost 3 bases and 4 bases, there was a span of 10 bases. Per the germline V gene, CDR1 is MNHEY and CDR2 is SMNVEV (reference sequence). The CDR3 consists of 14 residues. CDR3 region: CASSFAGSYNEQFF. CDR3 nucleotides: TGTGCCAGCAGTTTCGCGGGGTCTTACAATGAGCAGTTCTTC.

The chain recombines TRBV18 with TRBJ1-1; 9 bases fit TRBD1. There are 15 residues in the CDR3. Per the germline V gene, CDR1 is KGHSH and CDR2 is LQKENI. V lost 2 bases, J lost 4 bases, and 5 bases stayed unmatched. CDR3 loop: CASSPGDRGFTEAFF. The CDR3 nucleotides read TGTGCCAGCTCACCAGGTGACAGGGGGTTCACTGAAGCTTTCTTT.

This clone has just a few counts. The V call is TRBV6-7, the J call TRBJ2-7; weak D call: TRBD1 (5 bases). TRBV6-7 is an ORF, with its function uncertain. There are 15 residues in the CDR3. Trimming left V 9 bases short and J 1 base short, with 19 bases between. The CDR3 sequence is CASNVGVLPSYEQYF. The CDR3 DNA sequence: TGTGCCAGTAATGTAGGGGTTCTCCCTTCCTACGAGCAGTACTTC.

The chain is built from TRBV28 and TRBJ2-5, with 7 bases lining up with TRBD1. Germline V gives CDR1 MDHEN, CDR2 SYDVKM. Trimming removed 9 bases from V and 0 bases from J; junction bases left unmatched: 1. This CDR3 comprises 12 residues. CDR3 protein: CASTGDQETQYF. CDR3 nucleotide sequence: TGTGCCAGTACAGGGGACCAAGAGACCCAGTACTTC.

This chain uses TRBV11-2 with TRBJ2-7; TRBD1 aligns across 11 bases. This CDR3 has 14 amino acids. V lost 5 bases and J lost 6; bases outside the gene matches: 6. From germline, CDR1 is SGHAT and CDR2 FQNNGV. In nucleotides, the CDR3 is TGTGCCAGCAGCGGGGACAGGGGGTTCTCCGAGCAGTACTTC. Translation gives CASSGDRGFSEQYF.

The chain joins TRBV7-2 to TRBJ1-6; D is undetermined. Germline-derived CDR1 and CDR2 are SGHTA and FQGNSA. The CDR3 is 14 residues long. Trimming took off 5 bases at V and 4 bases at J, with 9 bases between the two ends. The CDR3 spells CASSRDGYNSPLHF. As DNA, the CDR3 is TGTGCCAGCAGCCGCGACGGTTATAATTCACCCCTCCACTTT.

The chain couples TRBV4-1 to TRBJ2-4; D may be TRBD2 (5 bases). CDR1 and CDR2 (germline): MGHRA, YSYEKL. There are 17 residues in the CDR3. V was trimmed by 1 base and J by 1 base, leaving 14 bases between them. The CDR3, as DNA: TGCGCCAGCAGCCAAGGGGTTCTAGCAAGGGCCAAAAACATTCAGTACTTC. It codes for CASSQGVLARAKNIQYF.

The rearrangement uses TRBV5-1 and TRBJ2-3; possible D gene TRBD2, 5 bases. The CDR3 length is 14 residues. Trimming took off 5 bases at V and 2 bases at J, with 12 bases between the two ends. Germline V gives CDR1 SGHRS, CDR2 YFSETQ. CDR3 DNA sequence: TGCGCCAGCAGTCCGGACTCACACACAGATACGCAGTATTTT. This gives the protein CASSPDSHTDTQYF.

The rearrangement joins TRBV7-8 to TRBJ1-4; the D is unclear. The germline CDR1 and CDR2 sequences are SGHVS and FQNEAQ. The CDR3 contains 14 residues. V was shortened by 1 base and J by 6 bases, with 9 bases between the two germline ends. CDR3 sequence (DNA): TGTGCCAGCAGCTTAGTAGCGGGGTATGAAAAACTGTTTTTT. Translating it yields CASSLVAGYEKLFF.

This clone turned up a few times. This chain uses TRBV6-2 or TRBV6-3 with TRBJ1-1; weak D call: TRBD1 (6 bases). The V gene lost 4 bases and the J gene lost 4 bases, with 13 bases spanning the gap. This CDR3 is 14 amino acids long. Germline CDR1 is MNHEY and CDR2 is SVGEGT. CDR3 sequence (DNA): TGTGCCAGCAGTTCGTCAGGGGAGTTCACTGAAGCTTTCTTT. Translation gives CASSSSGEFTEAFF.